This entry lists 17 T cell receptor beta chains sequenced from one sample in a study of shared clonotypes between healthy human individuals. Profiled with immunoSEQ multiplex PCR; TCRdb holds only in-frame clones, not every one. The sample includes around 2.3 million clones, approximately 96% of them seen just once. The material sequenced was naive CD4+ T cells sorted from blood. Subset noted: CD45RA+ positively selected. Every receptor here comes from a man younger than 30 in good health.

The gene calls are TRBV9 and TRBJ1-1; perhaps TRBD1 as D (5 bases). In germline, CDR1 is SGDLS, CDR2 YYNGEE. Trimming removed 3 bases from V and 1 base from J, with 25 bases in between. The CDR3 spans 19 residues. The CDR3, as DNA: TGTGCCAGCAGCGCCGCGGGGGGAACAGCCCTCCCCGGGAACACTGAAGCTTTCTTT. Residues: CASSAAGGTALPGNTEAFF.

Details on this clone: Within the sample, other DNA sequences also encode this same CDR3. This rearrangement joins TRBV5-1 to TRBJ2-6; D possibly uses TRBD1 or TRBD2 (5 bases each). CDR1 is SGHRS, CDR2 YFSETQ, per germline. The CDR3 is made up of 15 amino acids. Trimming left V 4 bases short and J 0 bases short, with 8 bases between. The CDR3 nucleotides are TGCGCCAGCAGCCGGGACGGCTCTGGGGCCAACGTCCTGACTTTC. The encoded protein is CASSRDGSGANVLTF.

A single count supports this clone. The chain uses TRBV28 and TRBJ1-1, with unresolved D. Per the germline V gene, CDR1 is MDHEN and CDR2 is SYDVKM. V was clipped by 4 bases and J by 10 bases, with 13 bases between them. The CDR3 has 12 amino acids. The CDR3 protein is CASSSRALGAFF. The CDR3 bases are TGTGCCAGCAGTTCGCGGGCCCTTGGAGCTTTCTTT.

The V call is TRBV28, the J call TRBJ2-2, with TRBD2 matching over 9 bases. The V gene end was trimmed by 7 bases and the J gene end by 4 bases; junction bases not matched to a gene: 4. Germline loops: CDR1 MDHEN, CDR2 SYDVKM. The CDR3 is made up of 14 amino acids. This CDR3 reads CASMAGGLTGELFF. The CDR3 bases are TGTGCCAGCATGGCGGGGGGGCTCACCGGGGAGCTGTTTTTT.

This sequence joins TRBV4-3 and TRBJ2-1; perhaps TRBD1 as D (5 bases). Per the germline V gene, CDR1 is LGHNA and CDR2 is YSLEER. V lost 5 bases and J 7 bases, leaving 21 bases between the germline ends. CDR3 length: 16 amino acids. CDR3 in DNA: TGCGCCAGCAGCTACTCTATAGGGGCATTTAGTAATGAGCAGTTCTTC. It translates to CASSYSIGAFSNEQFF.

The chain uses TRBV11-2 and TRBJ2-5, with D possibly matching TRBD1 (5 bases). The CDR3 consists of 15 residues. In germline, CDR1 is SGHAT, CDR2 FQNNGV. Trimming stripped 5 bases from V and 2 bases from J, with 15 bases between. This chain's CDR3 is CASSPVGRRQETQYF. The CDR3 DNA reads TGTGCCAGCAGCCCCGTGGGGCGACGTCAAGAGACCCAGTACTTC.

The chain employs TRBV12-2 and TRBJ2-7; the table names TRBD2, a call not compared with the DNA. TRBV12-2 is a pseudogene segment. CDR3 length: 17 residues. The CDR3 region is CASRSTGTSGTVYEQYF. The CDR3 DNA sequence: TGTGCAAGTCGTTCGACCGGGACTAGCGGGACAGTCTACGAGCAGTACTTC.

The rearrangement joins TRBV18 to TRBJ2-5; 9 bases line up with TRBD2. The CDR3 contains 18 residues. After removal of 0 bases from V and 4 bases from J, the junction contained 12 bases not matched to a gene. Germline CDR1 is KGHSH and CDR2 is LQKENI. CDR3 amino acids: CASSPPLGGVAGAETQYF. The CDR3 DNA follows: TGTGCCAGCTCACCACCCCTCGGCGGGGTAGCGGGAGCAGAGACCCAGTACTTC. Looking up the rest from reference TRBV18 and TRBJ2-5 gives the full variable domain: NAGVMQNPRHLVRRRGQEARLRCSPMKGHSHVYWYRQLPEEGLKFMVYLQKENIIDESGMPKERFSAEFPKEGPSILRIQQVVRGDSAAYFCASSPPLGGVAGAETQYFGPGTRLLVL.

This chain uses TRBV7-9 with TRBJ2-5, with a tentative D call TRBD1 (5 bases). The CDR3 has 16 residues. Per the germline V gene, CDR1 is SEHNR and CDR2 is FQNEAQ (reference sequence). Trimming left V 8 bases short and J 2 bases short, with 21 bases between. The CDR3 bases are TGTGCCAGCTCACTTGGAAGGGGTCTTACGCAAGAGACCCAGTACTTC. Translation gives CASSLGRGLTQETQYF.

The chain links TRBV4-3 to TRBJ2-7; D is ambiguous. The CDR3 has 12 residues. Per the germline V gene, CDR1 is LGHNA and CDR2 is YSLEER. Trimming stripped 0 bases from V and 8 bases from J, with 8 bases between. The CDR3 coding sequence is TGCGCCAGCAGCCAAGAAATTGGAAAGCAGTACTTC. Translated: CASSQEIGKQYF.

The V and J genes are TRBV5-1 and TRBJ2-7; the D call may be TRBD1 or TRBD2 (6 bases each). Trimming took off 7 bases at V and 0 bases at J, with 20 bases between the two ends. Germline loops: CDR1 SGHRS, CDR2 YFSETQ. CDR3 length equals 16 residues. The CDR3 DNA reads TGCGCCAGCCCCGGCAAGGCGGGGACATACTCCTACGAGCAGTACTTC. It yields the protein CASPGKAGTYSYEQYF.

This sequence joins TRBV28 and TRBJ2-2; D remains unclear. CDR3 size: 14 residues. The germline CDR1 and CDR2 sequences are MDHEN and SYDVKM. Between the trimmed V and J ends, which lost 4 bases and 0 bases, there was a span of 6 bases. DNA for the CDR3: TGTGCCAGCAGTTCGAGCTCGAACACCGGGGAGCTGTTTTTT. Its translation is CASSSSSNTGELFF.

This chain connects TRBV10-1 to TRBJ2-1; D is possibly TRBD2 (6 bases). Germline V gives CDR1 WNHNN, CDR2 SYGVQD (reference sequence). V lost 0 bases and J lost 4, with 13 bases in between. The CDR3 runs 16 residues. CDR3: CASSESGGSQYNEQFF. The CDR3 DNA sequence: TGCGCCAGCAGTGAGTCAGGAGGGAGTCAGTACAATGAGCAGTTCTTC.

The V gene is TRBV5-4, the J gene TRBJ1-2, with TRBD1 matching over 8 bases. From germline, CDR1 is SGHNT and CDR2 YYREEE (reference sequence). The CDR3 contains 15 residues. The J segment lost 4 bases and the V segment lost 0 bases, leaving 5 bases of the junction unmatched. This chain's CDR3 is CASSLASGTGYGYTF. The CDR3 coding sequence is TGTGCCAGCAGCTTGGCCTCGGGGACAGGCTATGGCTACACCTTC.

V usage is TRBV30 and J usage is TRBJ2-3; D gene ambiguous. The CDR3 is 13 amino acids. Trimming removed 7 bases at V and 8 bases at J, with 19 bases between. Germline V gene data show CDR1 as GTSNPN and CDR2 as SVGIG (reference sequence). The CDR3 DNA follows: TGTGCCTTCTTACCTGGGGTGGAGACTACGCAGTATTTT. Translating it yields CAFLPGVETTQYF.

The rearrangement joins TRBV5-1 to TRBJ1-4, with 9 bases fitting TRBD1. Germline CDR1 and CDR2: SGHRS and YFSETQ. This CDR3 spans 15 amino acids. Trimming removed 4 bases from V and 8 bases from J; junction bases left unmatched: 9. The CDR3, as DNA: TGCGCCAGCAGCGGCACCGGGACAGGGTTCGAAAAACTGTTTTTT. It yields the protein CASSGTGTGFEKLFF.

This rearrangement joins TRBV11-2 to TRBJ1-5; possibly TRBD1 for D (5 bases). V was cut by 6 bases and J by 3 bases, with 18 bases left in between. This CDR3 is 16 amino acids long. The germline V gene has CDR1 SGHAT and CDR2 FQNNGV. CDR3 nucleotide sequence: TGTGCCAGCAGTACCGGGACCGATGTTTACAATCAGCCCCAGCATTTT. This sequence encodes CASSTGTDVYNQPQHF.